The entry below gives a single T cell receptor (beta chain) sequence along with its context. This specimen belongs to a study of STAT5B mutations in CD4+ large granular lymphocyte leukemia. From germline, CDR1 is SGHAT and CDR2 FQNNGV. The CDR3 covers 14 residues. V lost 2 bases, J lost 8 bases, and 12 bases lay in between. Original handling: Productive clonotypes were detectable down to 2.59 x 10-5 frequency. Some clones are missing from TCRdb's copy, which holds only in-frame ones; the method was immunoSEQ multiplex PCR. Clone size and V and J calls were adopted from that table, with D and trimming inferred from the DNA. This table holds approximately 30,000 clones, approximately 91% found once.

Sequenced: CD4+ T cells from blood buffy coats. The source is a human donor in good health. The rearrangement links TRBV11-2 to TRBJ1-4; D is unresolved. CDR3 sequence (DNA): TGTGCCAGCAGCTTAAAGGGTAGGAGAGAAAAACTGTTTTTT. It encodes CASSLKGRREKLFF.